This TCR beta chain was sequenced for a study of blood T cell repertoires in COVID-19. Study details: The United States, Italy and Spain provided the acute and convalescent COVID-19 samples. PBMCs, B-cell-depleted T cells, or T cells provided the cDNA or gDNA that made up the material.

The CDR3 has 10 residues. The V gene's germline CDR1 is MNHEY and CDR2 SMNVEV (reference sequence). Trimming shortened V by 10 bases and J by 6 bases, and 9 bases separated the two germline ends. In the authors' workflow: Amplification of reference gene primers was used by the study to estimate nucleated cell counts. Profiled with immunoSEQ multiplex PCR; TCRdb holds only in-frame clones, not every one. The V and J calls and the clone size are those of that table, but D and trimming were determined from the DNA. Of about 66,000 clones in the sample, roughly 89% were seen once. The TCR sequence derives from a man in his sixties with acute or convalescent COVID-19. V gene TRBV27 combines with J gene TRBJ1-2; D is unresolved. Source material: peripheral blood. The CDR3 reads CATLSNGYTF. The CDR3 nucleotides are TGTGCCACTCTATCCAATGGCTACACCTTC.